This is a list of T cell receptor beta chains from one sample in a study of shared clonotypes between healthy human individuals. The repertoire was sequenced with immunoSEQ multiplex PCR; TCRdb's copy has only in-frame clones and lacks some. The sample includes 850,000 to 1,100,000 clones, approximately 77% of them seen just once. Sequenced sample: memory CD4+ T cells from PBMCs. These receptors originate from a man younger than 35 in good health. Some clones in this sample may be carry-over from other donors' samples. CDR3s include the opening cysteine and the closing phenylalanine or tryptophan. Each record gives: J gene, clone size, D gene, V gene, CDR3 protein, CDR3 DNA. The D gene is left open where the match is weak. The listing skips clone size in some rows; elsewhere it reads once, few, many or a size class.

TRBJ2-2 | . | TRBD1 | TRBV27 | CASSGDRAPNTGELFF | TGTGCCAGCAGTGGGGACAGGGCGCCGAACACCGGGGAGCTGTTTTTT
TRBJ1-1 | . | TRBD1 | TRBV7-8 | CASRQDRGPTEAFF | TGTGCCAGCAGACAGGACAGGGGGCCCACTGAAGCTTTCTTT
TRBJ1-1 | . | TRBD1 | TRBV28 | CATYRDRGTEAFF | TGTGCCACTTACCGGGACAGGGGCACTGAAGCTTTCTTT
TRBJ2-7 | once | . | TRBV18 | CASSPPGSGNYEQYF | TGTGCCAGCTCACCACCGGGAAGCGGAAACTACGAGCAGTACTTC
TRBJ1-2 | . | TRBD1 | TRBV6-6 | CASAMPTTGSPMLTF | TGTGCCAGCGCCATGCCAACGACAGGGTCCCCTATGCTGACCTTC
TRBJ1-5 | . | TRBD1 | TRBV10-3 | CAIRGQGAGQPQHF | TGTGCCATCAGGGGACAGGGGGCTGGGCAGCCCCAGCATTTT
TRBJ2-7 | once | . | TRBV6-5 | CAAGGFNEQYF | TGTGCCGCTGGAGGATTCAACGAGCAGTACTTC
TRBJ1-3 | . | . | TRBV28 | CASSPPRQMGSGNTIYF | TGTGCCAGCAGTCCCCCCCGACAGATGGGATCTGGAAACACCATATATTTT
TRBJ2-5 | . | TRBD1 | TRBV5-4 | CASSLQQGGQETQYF | TGTGCCAGCAGCTTGCAACAGGGGGGCCAAGAGACCCAGTACTTC
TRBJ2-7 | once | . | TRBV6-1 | CACSESRGYEQYF | TGTGCCTGCAGTGAGTCCAGGGGTTACGAGCAGTACTTC
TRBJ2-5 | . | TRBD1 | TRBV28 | CASSATPGRGRLGQETQYF | TGTGCCAGCAGTGCAACTCCCGGCAGGGGGCGCCTCGGGCAAGAGACCCAGTACTTC
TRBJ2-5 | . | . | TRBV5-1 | CASSWDQGTQYF | TGCGCCAGCAGCTGGGACCAAGGGACCCAGTACTTC
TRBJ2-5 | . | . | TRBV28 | CASRKEETQYF | TGTGCCAGCAGGAAGGAAGAGACCCAGTACTTC
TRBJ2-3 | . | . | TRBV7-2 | CASSLQGSTDTQYF | TGTGCCAGCAGCTTACAGGGGAGCACAGATACGCAGTATTTT
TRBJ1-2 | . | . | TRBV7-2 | CASRQGNYGYTF | TGTGCCAGCAGACAGGGCAACTATGGCTACACCTTC
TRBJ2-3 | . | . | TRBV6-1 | CASSEGGTQYF | TGTGCCAGCAGTGAAGGGGGGACGCAGTATTTT
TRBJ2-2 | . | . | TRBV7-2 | CASRWSVGELFF | TGTGCCAGCAGGTGGAGTGTCGGGGAGCTGTTTTTT
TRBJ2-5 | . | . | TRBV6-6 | CASSPRGQETQYF | TGTGCCAGCAGTCCCAGGGGCCAAGAGACCCAGTACTTC
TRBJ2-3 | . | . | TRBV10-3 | CASQMGPTSTDTQYF | TGTGCCTCGCAAATGGGACCAACTAGCACAGATACGCAGTATTTT
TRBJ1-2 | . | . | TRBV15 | CATSRDQRGSGEDYGYTF | TGTGCCACCAGCAGAGATCAAAGAGGATCAGGGGAGGACTATGGCTACACCTTC
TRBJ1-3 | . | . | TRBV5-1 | CASSTAGTSGNTIYF | TGCGCCAGCAGCACCGCCGGGACATCCGGAAACACCATATATTTT
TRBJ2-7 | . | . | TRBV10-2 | CASSERGSYEQYF | TGCGCCAGCAGTGAGCGGGGCTCCTACGAGCAGTACTTC
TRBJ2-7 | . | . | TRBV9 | CASSVGGSSTYEQYF | TGTGCCAGCAGCGTAGGGGGCTCCTCAACCTACGAGCAGTACTTC
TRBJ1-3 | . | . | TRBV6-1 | CASSEVADLLFGNTIYF | TGTGCCAGCAGTGAAGTTGCGGACTTATTGTTTGGAAACACCATATATTTT
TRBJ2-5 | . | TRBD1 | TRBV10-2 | CASSELTGYETQYF | TGCGCCAGCAGTGAGTTGACAGGGTACGAGACCCAGTACTTC
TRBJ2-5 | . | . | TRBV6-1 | CASRLIGGGGETQYF | TGTGCCAGCAGACTAATCGGGGGAGGTGGAGAGACCCAGTACTTC
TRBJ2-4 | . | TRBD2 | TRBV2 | CASKREGPLNIQYF | TGTGCCAGCAAGAGGGAGGGGCCCCTAAACATTCAGTACTTC
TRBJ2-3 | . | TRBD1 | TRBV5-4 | CASSRGTGATDTQYF | TGTGCCAGCTCGAGGGGGACAGGGGCCACAGATACGCAGTATTTT
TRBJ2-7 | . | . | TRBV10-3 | CAIRGLEGGYEQYF | TGTGCCATCAGGGGGTTGGAGGGAGGCTACGAGCAGTACTTC
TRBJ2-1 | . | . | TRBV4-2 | CASSPGGPPPEQFF | TGTGCCAGCAGCCCCGGAGGACCTCCCCCTGAGCAGTTCTTC
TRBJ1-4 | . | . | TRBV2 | CASSEVQGGEKLFF | TGTGCCAGCAGTGAAGTACAGGGAGGTGAAAAACTGTTTTTT
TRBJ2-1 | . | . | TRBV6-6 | CASRLGVTVNEQFF | TGTGCCAGCAGATTGGGCGTTACAGTGAATGAGCAGTTCTTC
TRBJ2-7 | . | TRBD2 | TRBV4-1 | CASSRSSEGGWPYEQYF | TGCGCCAGCAGCCGCAGTTCGGAGGGAGGGTGGCCCTACGAGCAGTACTTC
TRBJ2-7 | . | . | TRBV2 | CASSLERSSYEQYF | TGTGCCAGCAGCCTCGAGAGGTCCTCCTACGAGCAGTACTTC
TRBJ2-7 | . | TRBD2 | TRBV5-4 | CASSLGREGSYEQYF | TGTGCCAGCAGCTTGGGGCGGGAGGGTTCCTACGAGCAGTACTTC
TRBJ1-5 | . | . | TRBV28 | CASSLGFGRGSFQPQHF | TGTGCCAGCAGTTTAGGGTTTGGCAGGGGATCTTTTCAGCCCCAGCATTTT
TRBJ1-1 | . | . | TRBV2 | CASSEQGANTEAFF | TGTGCCAGCAGCGAACAGGGAGCAAACACTGAAGCTTTCTTT
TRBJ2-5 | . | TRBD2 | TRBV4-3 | CASSQDAGLAAPGTQYF | TGCGCCAGCAGCCAAGATGCTGGCCTAGCGGCTCCAGGGACCCAGTACTTC
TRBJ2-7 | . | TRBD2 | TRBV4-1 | CASSHQAGTISYEQYF | TGCGCCAGCAGCCATCAAGCCGGGACTATTTCCTACGAGCAGTACTTC
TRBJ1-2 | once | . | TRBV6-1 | CASSEASRLYGYTF | TGTGCCAGCAGTGAAGCTTCGCGGCTCTATGGCTACACCTTC
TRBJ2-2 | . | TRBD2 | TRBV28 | CASSRGLADFTGELFF | TGTGCCAGCAGCCGGGGACTAGCGGACTTCACCGGGGAGCTGTTTTTT
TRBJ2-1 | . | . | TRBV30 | CAYKRANEQFF | TGTGCCTACAAGAGGGCCAATGAGCAGTTCTTC
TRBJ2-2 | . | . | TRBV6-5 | CASRDRGTGELFF | TGTGCCAGCAGGGACAGAGGCACCGGGGAGCTGTTTTTT
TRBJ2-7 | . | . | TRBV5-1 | CASSRGTAYEQYF | TGCGCCAGCAGCCGGGGGACGGCGTACGAGCAGTACTTC
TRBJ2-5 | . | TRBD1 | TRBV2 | CASSGDRGRETQYF | TGTGCCAGCAGCGGGGACAGGGGGCGTGAGACCCAGTACTTC